This entry describes one T cell receptor beta chain. The antigen is unknown. V was pared by 0 bases and J by 14 bases, with 12 bases of the junction left unmatched. Germline assignment: CDR1 MNHEY and CDR2 SVGAGI. The CDR3 covers 16 residues. Assay: immunoSEQ multiplex PCR; the TCRdb copy retains only in-frame clones and omits some. The sample has about 44,000 clones, about 91% seen once. This entry is derived from a study of a mutant IDH1 vaccine in newly diagnosed glioma. As for the study in general: Vaccinations were initiated 4-6 weeks following radiotherapy alone, or were given together with temozolomide cycles. Of the patients given treatment, roughly 60% were male and 37.5% were female, and a mean age of around 38 years was recorded. Findings and limits, study-wide: Among all patients, vaccine-induced immune responses occurred in roughly 93%. No link was apparently found between pseudoprogression and changes in top peripheral T cell clonotypes.

Time point meaning: week 23, last vaccination. Each dose delivered 300 ug of mutant IDH1 20-mer peptide subcutaneously with imiquimod. This receptor was obtained from a man in his fifties with glioma. J is TRBJ1-6 and V is TRBV6-5; 8 bases align to TRBD1. This material consisted of PBMCs, taken from a glioma patient whose treatment included an IDH1 peptide vaccine. The CDR3 region is CASSYSRTGSPGTLHF. For the CDR3, the DNA is TGTGCCAGCAGTTACTCAAGGACAGGGTCCCCTGGCACCCTCCACTTT.